The source of this T cell receptor (beta chain) is a study of blood T cell repertoires in COVID-19. Study background: T cells, B-cell-depleted T cells, or PBMCs supplied cDNA or gDNA.

This clone showed up just once. Generated by immunoSEQ multiplex PCR, the TCRdb table keeps only in-frame clones and is missing some. The sample includes about 170,000 clones, roughly 86% seen only once; the top ten take around 3.3%. This receptor was obtained from a man in his 70s with acute or convalescent COVID-19. Sequenced sample: peripheral blood.

In DNA, the CDR3 is TGTGCCAGCAGAGGGGACGGGACAGCCTCCTACGAGCAGTACTTC. Its translation is CASRGDGTASYEQYF. The chain carries TRBV5-4 and TRBJ2-7; 7 bases agree with TRBD1. Trimming cost V 5 bases and J 0 bases; bases outside gene matches: 8. The CDR3 is 15 amino acids. CDR1 is SGHNT, CDR2 YYREEE, per germline (reference sequence).